These 24 T cell receptor beta chains originate from one sample sequenced in a study of beta chain features in type 1 diabetes. Expressed TCRB transcripts were sequenced because the isolated RNA had all been reverse transcribed beforehand. TCRdb's table, derived via immunoSEQ multiplex PCR, lists solely in-frame clones and lacks some. The data contain 90,000 to 110,000 clones, about 40% of them singletons. What was sequenced was stem cell memory CD4+ T cells from blood. All receptors come from a woman aged 18-30 years in good health.

The table lists this clone with many counts. This rearrangement joins TRBV7-9 to TRBJ2-7; weak D call: TRBD1 (5 bases). CDR3 size: 13 residues. Trimming stripped 0 bases from V and 7 bases from J, with 10 bases between. The V gene's germline CDR1 is SEHNR and CDR2 FQNEAQ (reference sequence). Written as DNA, the CDR3 is TGTGCCAGCAGCTTAGCGCAGGGTGCGGAGCAGTACTTC. Translated, it gives CASSLAQGAEQYF.

This clone was seen more than once but under ten times. The CDR3 DNA reads TGTGCCAGCAGCTTGGAACAGGGGGTCAGAGCTTTCTTT. Its translation: CASSLEQGVRAFF. The chain combines TRBV5-6 with TRBJ1-1; the match to TRBD1 covers 8 bases. Trimming at V came to 0 bases and at J to 10 bases, leaving 5 bases not matched to a gene. CDR3 length equals 13 residues. The germline CDR1 and CDR2 sequences are SGHDT and YYEEEE.

The chain has TRBV19 and TRBJ2-1; D is perhaps TRBD1 (6 bases). The CDR3 is 13 amino acids. Per the germline V gene, CDR1 is LNHDA and CDR2 is SQIVND (reference sequence). Deletions cut 6 bases from V and 4 bases from J, with 10 bases between. The DNA for the CDR3 is TGTGCCAGTAGGCCGAGGGGGTACAATGAGCAGTTCTTC. This encodes CASRPRGYNEQFF. Filled out from reference TRBV19 and TRBJ2-1, the complete variable domain reads DGGITQSPKYLFRKEGQNVTLSCEQNLNHDAMYWYRQDPGQGLRLIYYSQIVNDFQKGDIAEGYSVSREKKESFPLTVTSAQKNPTAFYLCASRPRGYNEQFFGPGTRLTVL.

There are a few counts of this clone. This rearrangement joins TRBV28 to TRBJ2-7, with D tentatively TRBD1 (6 bases). This CDR3 is 15 amino acids long. The V gene lost 3 bases and the J gene lost 5 bases, with 17 bases spanning the gap. Germline V lookup: CDR1 MDHEN, CDR2 SYDVKM. DNA for the CDR3: TGTGCCAGCAGTTTCCGGACAGCCCCAGTACACGAGCAGTACTTC. Translating gives CASSFRTAPVHEQYF.

This clone was found a few times. The chain employs TRBV19 and TRBJ2-1, with 10 bases that match TRBD2. Trimming at V came to 5 bases and at J to 9 bases, leaving 1 base not matched to a gene. Germline V gives CDR1 LNHDA, CDR2 SQIVND (reference sequence). CDR3 length: 12 residues. The CDR3 region has the DNA TGTGCCAGTAGTTCTAGCGGGAGTGAGCAGTTCTTC. Protein sequence: CASSSSGSEQFF.

This clone was picked up one time. The J gene is TRBJ1-5, the V gene TRBV5-6, with D unresolved. The ends were cut back, 0 bases at V and 2 bases at J, with 12 bases in the middle. The CDR3 is made up of 16 amino acids. Germline CDR1 SGHDT, CDR2 YYEEEE. CDR3 sequence: CASSLAGVVGNQPQHF. The DNA of the CDR3 is TGTGCCAGCAGCTTGGCCGGGGTGGTTGGCAATCAGCCCCAGCATTTT. The entire variable domain, with the rest obtained from reference TRBV5-6 and TRBJ1-5, is as follows: DAGVTQSPTHLIKTRGQQVTLRCSPKSGHDTVSWYQQALGQGPQFIFQYYEEEERQRGNFPDRFSGHQFPNYSSELNVNALLLGDSALYLCASSLAGVVGNQPQHFGDGTRLSIL.

The CDR3 spells CASSAPGLAGFSYEQYF. CDR3 DNA sequence: TGTGCCAGCAGCGCCCCGGGACTAGCGGGATTCTCCTACGAGCAGTACTTC. V usage is TRBV11-2 and J usage is TRBJ2-7, with 13 bases fitting TRBD2. Germline CDR1 SGHAT, CDR2 FQNNGV. Germline trimming cut 5 bases from V and 0 bases from J; bases unmatched to any gene: 7. The CDR3 is made up of 17 amino acids.

This clone was found a few times. The chain employs TRBV28 and TRBJ2-5, with 7 bases aligning to TRBD2. V shed 2 bases, J shed 1 base, and the junction held 4 bases outside the gene matches. The germline gives CDR1 MDHEN, CDR2 SYDVKM. The CDR3 contains 15 residues. The CDR3, as DNA: TGTGCCAGCAGTTTACCGGGCGGGAGCCAAGAGACCCAGTACTTC. Protein product: CASSLPGGSQETQYF.

This clone was recorded only once. The rearrangement joins TRBV6-8 to TRBJ2-5, with 14 bases aligning to TRBD2. The V gene end was trimmed by 6 bases and the J gene end by 4 bases; junction bases not matched to a gene: 13. CDR3 size: 18 residues. From germline, CDR1 is MNHGY and CDR2 SAAAGT. CDR3 residues: CASSRICGTSGRRETQYF. The CDR3 nucleotides read TGTGCCAGCAGCCGAATCTGCGGGACTAGCGGGAGAAGAGAGACCCAGTACTTC.

The chain uses TRBV5-1 and TRBJ2-7; D is perhaps TRBD1 (5 bases). The CDR3 length is 12 residues. Trimming shortened V by 6 bases and J by 0 bases, and 7 bases separated the two germline ends. The germline CDR1 and CDR2 sequences are SGHRS and YFSETQ. The CDR3 nucleotides read TGCGCCAGCAAAGACAGCTCCTACGAGCAGTACTTC. Translation gives CASKDSSYEQYF.

In this sample, this clone turned up a few times. The rearrangement links TRBV6-6 to TRBJ1-4; D unclear. Trimming removed 6 bases from V and 7 bases from J, with 12 bases in between. Germline V lookup: CDR1 MNHNY, CDR2 SVGAGI (reference sequence). The CDR3 runs 13 residues. The CDR3 reads CASRGSLGEKLFF. In DNA form, the CDR3 reads TGTGCCAGCAGGGGCAGTCTCGGTGAAAAACTGTTTTTT.

This sequence joins TRBV14 and TRBJ2-7; 8 bases line up with TRBD1. CDR3 length equals 15 residues. V shed 3 bases and J 2 bases; nucleotides not matched to a gene: 6. Germline assignment: CDR1 SGHDN and CDR2 FVKESK. CDR3 loop: CASSHRQGITYEQYF. The CDR3 DNA follows: TGTGCCAGCAGCCATAGACAGGGGATCACCTACGAGCAGTACTTC.

The V gene is TRBV4-1, the J gene TRBJ2-6, with 11 bases identical to TRBD2. The junction had 13 bases not matched to a gene; V was cut back by 2 bases and J by 4 bases. Per germline, CDR1 MGHRA and CDR2 YSYEKL. The CDR3 length is 20 residues. CDR3 region: CASSQIPGLAEPSGANVLTF. In DNA form, the CDR3 reads TGCGCCAGCAGCCAAATTCCGGGACTAGCGGAGCCTTCCGGGGCCAACGTCCTGACTTTC.

The genes are TRBV5-4 and TRBJ2-3, with a possible D match to TRBD1 (6 bases). The V and J ends lost 0 bases and 4 bases respectively, with 15 bases between them. CDR3 length equals 16 residues. The V gene's germline CDR1 is SGHNT and CDR2 YYREEE (reference sequence). The CDR3 reads CASSLGTASRSDTQYF. The DNA of the CDR3 is TGTGCCAGCAGCTTGGGGACAGCCTCACGGTCAGATACGCAGTATTTT.

This clone was counted only a few times. This sequence joins TRBV25-1 and TRBJ1-2; a weak D match, TRBD1 (6 bases). CDR1 is MGHDK and CDR2 is SYGVNS in the germline V gene. The CDR3 spans 13 residues. V shed 5 bases and J shed 9 bases, with 16 bases lying between them. The chain's CDR3 is CASSTEQGLSYTF. CDR3 bases: TGTGCCAGCAGTACCGAACAGGGTTTGAGCTACACCTTC.

This chain uses TRBV7-6 with TRBJ1-1, with unresolved D. Per germline, CDR1 SGHVS and CDR2 FNYEAQ. V lost 3 bases and J lost 5, with 13 bases in between. The CDR3 runs 14 residues. CDR3 loop: CASSFRPFGTEAFF. CDR3 in DNA: TGTGCCAGCAGCTTCAGGCCCTTTGGGACTGAAGCTTTCTTT.

The chain has TRBV18 and TRBJ1-1; a weak D match, TRBD1 (6 bases). With 3 bases removed from V and 6 bases from J, the gap between germline ends came to 11 bases. The CDR3 consists of 13 residues. Germline V gives CDR1 KGHSH, CDR2 LQKENI. CDR3: CASSPLRGAEAFF. The DNA for the CDR3 is TGTGCCAGCTCACCCCTCAGGGGCGCTGAAGCTTTCTTT.

This clone was observed a handful of times. The V call is TRBV29-1, the J call TRBJ2-1; D is possibly TRBD1 (5 bases). Per the germline V gene, CDR1 is SQVTM and CDR2 is ANQGSEA. The V end was cut by 6 bases, the J end by 8 bases, with 20 bases between. CDR3 length: 14 amino acids. The CDR3: CSVVGRGNRDEQFF. Here the CDR3 DNA reads TGCAGCGTGGTGGGAAGGGGTAATAGGGATGAGCAGTTCTTC.

This chain joins TRBV5-8 and TRBJ1-2; perhaps TRBD1 as D (6 bases). This CDR3 has 15 amino acids. Germline lookup yields CDR1 SGHTS and CDR2 YDEGEE. Trimming pared 5 bases from V and 7 bases from J, leaving 21 bases between. Here the CDR3 reads CASSRDRRPGLGYTF. The DNA for the CDR3 is TGTGCCAGCAGTCGAGACAGGCGTCCGGGGCTTGGCTACACCTTC.

This clone has more than one count but fewer than ten. This rearrangement joins TRBV29-1 to TRBJ1-1, with D possibly TRBD1 on 6 matching bases. CDR1 and CDR2 (germline): SQVTM, ANQGSEA. The CDR3 spans 14 residues. Trimming cost V 4 bases and J 5 bases, with 17 bases left between them. The CDR3 DNA sequence: TGCAGCGTTGCATACCAGGGGAGCCGGACTGAAGCTTTCTTT. Its protein is CSVAYQGSRTEAFF.

V is TRBV5-1 and J is TRBJ1-1; possibly TRBD1 for D (5 bases). The CDR3 sequence is 13 residues long. Per germline, CDR1 SGHRS and CDR2 YFSETQ. V lost 0 bases to trimming and J lost 3 bases, with 6 bases between them. CDR3 DNA: TGCGCCAGCAGCTTGGGACAGCACACTGAAGCTTTCTTT. It codes for CASSLGQHTEAFF.

There are a few counts of this clone. The rearrangement uses TRBV5-1 and TRBJ2-1; D perhaps matches TRBD2 (5 bases). Germline CDR1 SGHRS, CDR2 YFSETQ. V gave up 0 bases and J gave up 8 bases, with 9 bases separating them. CDR3 length: 13 amino acids. The CDR3 region is CASSLVTGYEQFF. In DNA, the CDR3 is TGCGCCAGCAGCTTGGTAACGGGATATGAGCAGTTCTTC.

J is TRBJ1-1 and V is TRBV19; D possibly corresponds to TRBD1 (5 bases). V shed 10 bases and J shed 1 base, with 16 bases lying between them. The length of the CDR3 is 14 residues. The germline gives CDR1 LNHDA, CDR2 SQIVND (reference sequence). CDR3: CAIASPGGNTEAFF. The CDR3 DNA sequence: TGTGCCATCGCCAGCCCCGGGGGGAACACTGAAGCTTTCTTT.

V is TRBV29-1 and J is TRBJ2-3; possibly TRBD2 for D (5 bases). CDR1 SQVTM and CDR2 ANQGSEA come from the germline V gene. The CDR3 extends over 15 amino acids. The V end lost 4 bases, the J end lost 1 base, and 15 bases lay between the germline ends. Here the CDR3 reads CSVGHLSGRTDTQYF. The DNA of the CDR3 is TGCAGCGTTGGACATCTGAGCGGTCGCACAGATACGCAGTATTTT.